This is a list of T cell receptor beta chains from one sample in a study of response to subunit inactivated influenza vaccine. TCRdb independently ran MiXCR on the RT-PCR reads; one entry per CDR3 protein. The table lists around 570,000 distinct CDR3 sequences, approximately 10% of them singletons. The sample was also reused in another study, on T cells expressing NK-cell markers.

This material consisted of PBMCs from blood, taken on the day of vaccination. The receptors shown here come from a man over 45 who received an inactivated influenza vaccine. CDR3s include the opening cysteine and the closing phenylalanine or tryptophan. Each record gives: V gene, clone size, D gene, J gene, CDR3 protein, CDR3 DNA. D genes are given only for firm matches. Some rows mark clone size as missing; the rest say once, few, many or name a class of expanded clone.

V: TRBV18
size: few
D: -
J: TRBJ2-1
CDR3: CASSPQSHNEQFF
DNA: TGTGCCAGCTCACCACAATCCCACAATGAGCAGTTCTTC

V: TRBV29-1
size: -
D: -
J: TRBJ2-7
CDR3: CSAGRDHDRYEQYF
DNA: TGCAGCGCAGGCAGGGATCATGATCGTTACGAGCAGTACTTC

V: TRBV7-6
size: -
D: -
J: TRBJ2-7
CDR3: CASSLATQTGTASYEQYF
DNA: TGTGCCAGCAGCTTAGCAACACAAACCGGGACCGCTTCCTACGAGCAGTACTTC

V: TRBV7-2
size: few
D: TRBD1
J: TRBJ2-1
CDR3: CASSYDRGGNEQFF
DNA: TGTGCCAGCAGCTACGACAGGGGGGGCAATGAGCAGTTCTTC

V: TRBV12-3/TRBV12-4
size: -
D: -
J: TRBJ2-1
CDR3: CASSLRLTPGDEQFF
DNA: TGTGCCAGCAGTTTGAGGTTAACTCCCGGGGATGAGCAGTTCTTC

V: TRBV4-3
size: -
D: -
J: TRBJ2-6
CDR3: CASSQDTHGGANVLTF
DNA: TGCGCCAGCAGCCAGGATACCCACGGAGGGGCCAACGTCCTGACTTTC

V: TRBV20-1
size: -
D: TRBD2
J: TRBJ2-1
CDR3: CSARSGSEMSYNEQFF
DNA: TGCAGTGCTAGAAGCGGGAGTGAAATGTCCTACAATGAGCAGTTCTTC

V: TRBV28
size: -
D: -
J: TRBJ2-1
CDR3: CASSPEGEYNEQFF
DNA: TGTGCCAGCAGTCCCGAAGGAGAGTACAATGAGCAGTTCTTC

V: TRBV25-1
size: few
D: TRBD2
J: TRBJ2-3
CDR3: CASGRLAGVTDTQYF
DNA: TGTGCCAGCGGTCGACTAGCGGGAGTCACAGATACGCAGTATTTT

V: TRBV2
size: few
D: -
J: TRBJ1-4
CDR3: CASRGVATNEKLFF
DNA: TGTGCCAGCCGAGGGGTAGCAACTAATGAAAAACTGTTTTTT

V: TRBV11-2
size: -
D: -
J: TRBJ2-3
CDR3: CASSSDPRQYF
DNA: TGTGCCAGCAGCTCCGACCCGAGGCAGTATTTT

V: TRBV29-1
size: -
D: TRBD2
J: TRBJ2-1
CDR3: CSGASGSSYNEQFF
DNA: TGCAGCGGGGCTAGCGGGAGCTCCTACAATGAGCAGTTCTTC

V: TRBV15
size: -
D: -
J: TRBJ2-3
CDR3: CATSEGQSTDTQYF
DNA: TGTGCCACCAGCGAAGGACAATCCACAGATACGCAGTATTTT

V: TRBV3-1
size: -
D: -
J: TRBJ2-1
CDR3: CASSLRDWGIRDEQFF
DNA: TGTGCCAGCAGCCTCCGGGACTGGGGCATTCGCGATGAGCAGTTCTTC

V: TRBV29-1
size: few
D: -
J: TRBJ1-1
CDR3: CSVEAYSNTEAFF
DNA: TGCAGCGTTGAAGCCTACTCGAACACTGAAGCTTTCTTT

V: TRBV12-3/TRBV12-4
size: -
D: -
J: TRBJ2-6
CDR3: CASSASPGANVLTF
DNA: TGTGCCAGCAGCGCGTCACCGGGGGCCAACGTCCTGACTTTC

V: TRBV7-6
size: few
D: -
J: TRBJ2-7
CDR3: CASSLGSNYEQYF
DNA: TGTGCCAGCAGCTTAGGGTCCAACTACGAGCAGTACTTC

V: TRBV11-2
size: -
D: TRBD2
J: TRBJ2-5
CDR3: CASSLGGTSVGDQETQYF
DNA: TGTGCCAGCAGCTTAGGTGGGACTAGTGTAGGGGACCAAGAGACCCAGTACTTC

V: TRBV5-1
size: few
D: TRBD2
J: TRBJ2-5
CDR3: CASSLAGTSGAQETQYF
DNA: TGCGCCAGCAGCTTGGCGGGGACTAGCGGGGCCCAAGAGACCCAGTACTTC

V: TRBV7-9
size: few
D: -
J: TRBJ1-1
CDR3: CASSRLGQITEAFF
DNA: TGTGCCAGCAGCCGACTAGGACAGATCACTGAAGCTTTCTTT

V: TRBV6-1
size: -
D: -
J: TRBJ2-5
CDR3: CASSKGWGRETQYF
DNA: TGTGCCAGCAGCAAAGGGTGGGGGCGGGAGACCCAGTACTTC

V: TRBV5-1
size: few
D: -
J: TRBJ2-1
CDR3: CASSLRQYYNEQFF
DNA: TGCGCCAGCAGCTTGAGACAGTACTACAATGAGCAGTTCTTC

V: TRBV7-9
size: many
D: TRBD2
J: TRBJ2-1
CDR3: CASSLEGLANNEQFF
DNA: TGTGCCAGCAGCTTAGAAGGACTAGCTAACAATGAGCAGTTCTTC

V: TRBV23-1
size: -
D: TRBD2
J: TRBJ2-5
CDR3: CASSQAASGTRQETQYF
DNA: TGCGCCAGCAGTCAGGCTGCTAGCGGGACGCGCCAAGAGACCCAGTACTTC

V: TRBV7-2
size: many
D: TRBD2
J: TRBJ2-1
CDR3: CASTASGAYNEQFF
DNA: TGTGCCAGCACAGCTAGCGGGGCTTACAATGAGCAGTTCTTC

V: TRBV20-1
size: few
D: -
J: TRBJ1-5
CDR3: CSAGGVGSQPQHF
DNA: TGCAGTGCGGGGGGGGTGGGGAGTCAGCCCCAGCATTTT

V: TRBV5-1
size: few
D: -
J: TRBJ2-2
CDR3: CASTPRTVTNTGELFF
DNA: TGCGCCAGCACCCCCCGGACCGTTACCAACACCGGGGAGCTGTTTTTT

V: TRBV4-1
size: -
D: TRBD2
J: TRBJ2-7
CDR3: CASSPGLAVGRPYEQYF
DNA: TGCGCCAGCAGCCCGGGACTAGCAGTGGGGCGCCCCTACGAGCAGTACTTC